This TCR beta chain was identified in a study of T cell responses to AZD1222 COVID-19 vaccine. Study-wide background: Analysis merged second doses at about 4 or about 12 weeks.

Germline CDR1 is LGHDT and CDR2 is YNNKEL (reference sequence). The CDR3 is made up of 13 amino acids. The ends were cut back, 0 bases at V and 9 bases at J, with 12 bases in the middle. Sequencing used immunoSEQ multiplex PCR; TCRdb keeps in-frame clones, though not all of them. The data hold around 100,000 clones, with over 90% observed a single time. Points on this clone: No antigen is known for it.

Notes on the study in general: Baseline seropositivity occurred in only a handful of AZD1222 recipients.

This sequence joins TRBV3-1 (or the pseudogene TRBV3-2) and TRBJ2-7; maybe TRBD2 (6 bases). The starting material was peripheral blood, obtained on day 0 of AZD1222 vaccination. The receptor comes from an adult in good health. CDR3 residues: CASSQDSGVGQYF. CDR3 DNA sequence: TGTGCCAGCAGCCAAGATTCGGGGGTGGGGCAGTACTTC.